This T cell receptor (beta chain) comes out of a study of OX40 agonist ivuxolimab in advanced cancers. Overall study context: Across the patients, intravenous ivuxolimab was delivered every 2 weeks at 0.01 to 10 mg/kg. Those enrolled were 82.7% male, with a mean age of roughly 62 years and ages from roughly 20 to 85.

On this clone: Its antigen is as yet unknown.

Sequenced by immunoSEQ multiplex PCR; TCRdb stores in-frame clones only, minus some. The sample lists about 86,000 clones; roughly nine tenths were seen once. Points from the study as a whole: The investigators did not determine what antigen specificity the expanded peripheral T cells had. In general, CD8+ T cells held more expanded clones than CD4+ did, on average.

Germline trimming cut 1 base from V and 1 base from J; bases unmatched to any gene: 10. This CDR3 is 18 amino acids long. The germline V gene has CDR1 SEHNR and CDR2 FQNEAQ (reference sequence). J is TRBJ2-5 and V is TRBV7-9; 9 nucleotides align to TRBD2. The receptor's source is an adult with an advanced solid tumor such as melanoma, head and neck, liver or kidney cancer. This material consisted of CD4+ or CD8+ T cells sorted from blood, taken in a trial of the OX40 agonist ivuxolimab. Here the CDR3 reads CASSLGVAGVTPQETQYF. For the CDR3, the DNA is TGTGCCAGCAGCTTAGGAGTAGCGGGAGTCACCCCCCAAGAGACCCAGTACTTC.